One sample yielded the 26 T cell receptor beta chains listed below, sequenced in a study of beta chain features in type 1 diabetes. Study conclusions and caveats: Significant though moderate, a shortening of TCRB CDR3s appeared in all four CD4+ subsets of Type 1 diabetes patients.

Antigens for these TCRs are unknown. All of the isolated RNA was reverse transcribed, so expressed TCRB transcripts were sequenced. Method: immunoSEQ multiplex PCR; TCRdb's copy keeps in-frame clones and lacks some. The repertoire has approximately 250,000 clones, 16% of them found once; the top ten carry less than 0.09%. Specimen: naive CD4+ T cells from blood. All receptors derive from a man between 25 and 39 years old with type 1 diabetes.

The rearrangement joins TRBV29-1 to TRBJ2-1, with 8 bases matching TRBD2. This CDR3 is built from 19 residues. V was clipped by 6 bases and J by 0 bases; unmatched bases: 19. CDR1 and CDR2 from the germline V gene are SQVTM and ANQGSEA. CDR3 coding DNA: TGCAGCGTCACGCCTTCTGTCGCGGGAGGTACCAGCTCCTACAATGAGCAGTTCTTC. The encoded protein is CSVTPSVAGGTSSYNEQFF.

The rearrangement joins TRBV29-1 to TRBJ2-3, with D perhaps TRBD2 (6 bases). V was shortened by 3 bases and J by 2 bases, with 9 bases between the two germline ends. CDR3 length equals 13 residues. The germline V gene has CDR1 SQVTM and CDR2 ANQGSEA. DNA of the CDR3: TGCAGCGTTGATAGCGGACCCACAGATACGCAGTATTTT. Translation gives CSVDSGPTDTQYF.

In its sample, this clone was seen a few times. The chain recombines TRBV29-1 with TRBJ2-4, with D perhaps given as TRBD1 or TRBD2 (5 bases each). Between the trimmed V and J ends, which lost 6 bases and 1 base, there was a span of 10 bases. This CDR3 is built from 13 residues. Germline lookup yields CDR1 SQVTM and CDR2 ANQGSEA. CDR3 protein: CSVGESAKNIQYF. CDR3 in DNA: TGCAGCGTGGGGGAGTCGGCCAAAAACATTCAGTACTTC.

The J gene is TRBJ2-7, the V gene TRBV6-1; D may be TRBD2 (6 bases). Germline CDR1 and CDR2: MNHNS and SASEGT. V was pared by 1 base and J by 4 bases, with 17 bases between. This CDR3 spans 16 amino acids. DNA of the CDR3: TGTGCCAGCAGTGAAGAAATCGGGACTTCTATTTACGAGCAGTACTTC. Its translation: CASSEEIGTSIYEQYF.

The chain joins TRBV6-5 to TRBJ1-1; D gene ambiguous. In germline, CDR1 is MNHEY, CDR2 SVGAGI. V lost 1 base and J 8 bases, leaving 11 bases between the germline ends. CDR3 length equals 13 residues. The CDR3 is CASSYWAANEAFF. The CDR3 nucleotides are TGTGCCAGCAGTTACTGGGCAGCTAACGAAGCTTTCTTT.

This clone was seen a few times. This chain joins TRBV28 and TRBJ1-2; 8 positions agree with TRBD1. The CDR3 loop spans 15 amino acids. Germline V CDR1 and CDR2: MDHEN, SYDVKM. V trimming: 10 bases; J trimming: 4 bases; junction bases outside the gene matches: 14. This chain's CDR3 is CATTAPGTGFYGYTF. The CDR3 region has the DNA TGTGCCACCACGGCGCCGGGGACAGGCTTCTATGGCTACACCTTC.

In its sample, this clone was seen a few times. The gene calls are TRBV5-1 and TRBJ2-1; D gene uncertain. The CDR3 extends over 14 amino acids. Germline V gives CDR1 SGHRS, CDR2 YFSETQ. Trimming took off 0 bases at V and 6 bases at J, with 10 bases between the two ends. CDR3 sequence: CASSLGRLFNEQFF. CDR3 sequence (DNA): TGCGCCAGCAGCTTGGGACGGCTCTTCAATGAGCAGTTCTTC.

This clone was counted between two and nine times. V is TRBV29-1 and J is TRBJ2-3; D not certain. V was pared by 5 bases and J by 6 bases, with 18 bases between. CDR1 is SQVTM, CDR2 ANQGSEA, per germline. The CDR3 is made up of 14 amino acids. CDR3 bases: TGCAGCGTTCTATGGACCGTCGATCCCGATACGCAGTATTTT. This translates into CSVLWTVDPDTQYF.

The rearrangement uses TRBV30 and TRBJ2-3, with 11 positions matching TRBD2. Germline values: CDR1 GTSNPN, CDR2 SVGIG (reference sequence). The CDR3 is 12 residues long. V shed 7 bases, J shed 10 bases, and the junction held 7 bases outside the gene matches. CDR3 nucleotides: TGTGCCTTGATCGGGACTAGCGGAGCGCAGTATTTT. This sequence encodes CALIGTSGAQYF.

This clone was found once. This sequence joins TRBV27 and TRBJ1-1, with 9 bases identical to TRBD1. V lost 6 bases to trimming and J lost 10 bases; unmatched junction nucleotides: 9. Germline-derived CDR1 and CDR2 are MNHEY and SMNVEV (reference sequence). This CDR3 is 13 amino acids long. CDR3 in DNA: TGTGCCAGCAGGGGACAGGGCGGAGGTCCAGCTTTCTTT. This sequence encodes CASRGQGGGPAFF.

This sequence joins TRBV29-1 and TRBJ2-3; perhaps TRBD2 as D (7 bases). The V gene lost 8 bases and the J gene lost 2 bases, with 17 bases spanning the gap. The CDR3 contains 14 residues. The V gene's germline CDR1 is SQVTM and CDR2 ANQGSEA. The CDR3 spells CSSPGAGATDTQYF. CDR3 coding DNA: TGCAGCTCCCCGGGTGCGGGGGCCACAGATACGCAGTATTTT.

The chain is built from TRBV7-9 and TRBJ2-1, with D tentatively TRBD1 or TRBD2 (5 bases each). The CDR3 loop spans 15 amino acids. The ends were cut back, 4 bases at V and 6 bases at J, with 16 bases in the middle. In germline, CDR1 is SEHNR, CDR2 FQNEAQ (reference sequence). The CDR3, as DNA: TGTGCCAGCAGCTCGACTCCGGGACCAGGCAATGAGCAGTTCTTC. This codes for CASSSTPGPGNEQFF. Complete variable domain (other parts from reference TRBV7-9 and TRBJ2-1): DTGVSQNPRHKITKRGQNVTFRCDPISEHNRLYWYRQTLGQGPEFLTYFQNEAQLEKSRLLSDRFSAERPKGSFSTLEIQRTEQGDSAMYLCASSSTPGPGNEQFFGPGTRLTVL.

This clone was counted a few times. J is TRBJ2-3 and V is TRBV29-1, with D possibly matching TRBD2 (7 bases). CDR1 SQVTM and CDR2 ANQGSEA come from the germline V gene. This CDR3 has 11 residues. In DNA, the CDR3 is TGCGGGGGCGGGAGAACAGATACGCAGTATTTT. The encoded protein is CGGGRTDTQYF.

The chain combines TRBV6-1 with TRBJ2-1, with 10 positions matching TRBD1. The CDR3 spans 15 residues. Per germline, CDR1 MNHNS and CDR2 SASEGT. With 2 bases clipped from V and 4 bases from J, the junction kept 2 bases outside the gene matches. The CDR3 coding sequence is TGTGCCAGCAGTGAACCGGGACAGGGGTACAATGAGCAGTTCTTC. Protein: CASSEPGQGYNEQFF.

In its sample, this clone was seen a few times. The rearrangement links TRBV4-2 to TRBJ2-5; 9 nucleotides align to TRBD1. CDR3 length: 13 amino acids. V shed 3 bases and J 6 bases; nucleotides not matched to a gene: 2. Germline V gene sequence: CDR1 LGHNA, CDR2 YNFKEQ. CDR3 sequence: CASSQDRGQTQYF. CDR3 bases: TGTGCCAGCAGCCAGGACAGGGGACAGACCCAGTACTTC.

The chain recombines TRBV23-1 with TRBJ2-3, with a possible D match to TRBD1 (6 bases). TRBV23-1 is an open reading frame whose function is uncertain. This CDR3 has 15 residues. The germline V and J ends were trimmed by 2 bases and 7 bases, with 16 bases remaining between them. The CDR3 bases are TGCGCCAGCAGTCAAGGGACAAGGCCGCTCAATACGCAGTATTTT. This codes for CASSQGTRPLNTQYF.

V usage is TRBV29-1 and J usage is TRBJ1-1, with TRBD1 identical over 9 bases. Germline assignment: CDR1 SQVTM and CDR2 ANQGSEA. Trimming at V came to 4 bases and at J to 4 bases, leaving 7 bases not matched to a gene. The CDR3 runs to 14 residues. The CDR3 nucleotides read TGCAGCGTTGCCCCTACAGGGGGCCGCACTGAAGCTTTCTTT. Translation gives CSVAPTGGRTEAFF.

This chain connects TRBV5-4 to TRBJ2-3; 8 bases align to TRBD2. CDR3 length: 14 residues. Looked up from germline, CDR1 is SGHNT and CDR2 is YYREEE (reference sequence). After removal of 4 bases from V and 4 bases from J, the junction contained 5 bases not matched to a gene. The CDR3 is CASSVTSGADTQYF. For the CDR3, the DNA is TGTGCCAGCAGCGTTACTAGCGGCGCAGATACGCAGTATTTT.

To note about this clone: The same CDR3 also results from other DNA sequences found in this sample. The chain couples TRBV9 to TRBJ2-3, with D unclear. The germline gives CDR1 SGDLS, CDR2 YYNGEE. The CDR3 is 15 residues long. Trimming left V 0 bases short and J 0 bases short, with 8 bases between. The CDR3 DNA follows: TGTGCCAGCAGCGTAGGCACAGCTAGCACAGATACGCAGTATTTT. This encodes CASSVGTASTDTQYF.

This clone was seen a handful of times. The chain links TRBV2 to TRBJ2-5, with unresolved D. The length of the CDR3 is 11 residues. V dropped 6 bases and J dropped 2 bases, with 4 bases sitting between them. CDR1 is SNHLY, CDR2 FYNNEI, per germline. The CDR3 DNA is TGTGCCAGCAGGGAACAAGAGACCCAGTACTTC. Translation: CASREQETQYF.

A few counts support this clone. The chain employs TRBV2 and TRBJ1-5; no firm D call. This CDR3 has 12 residues. In germline, CDR1 is SNHLY, CDR2 FYNNEI. Trimming removed 3 bases at V and 7 bases at J, with 7 bases between. CDR3 in DNA: TGTGCCAGCAGTGAGTGGAGGCAGCCCCAGCATTTT. Amino acids: CASSEWRQPQHF.

The chain couples TRBV12-5 to TRBJ2-1; perhaps TRBD1 as D (5 bases). The CDR3 contains 16 residues. CDR1 and CDR2 (germline): LGHNT, FRNRAP. Trimming cost V 0 bases and J 9 bases, with 18 bases left between them. Written as DNA, the CDR3 is TGTGCTAGTGGTTTGGTATTAGGACAAGGCGTCCCTGAGCAGTTCTTC. As protein: CASGLVLGQGVPEQFF. Variable domain in full (rest from reference TRBV12-5 and TRBJ2-1): DARVTQTPRHKVTEMGQEVTMRCQPILGHNTVFWYRQTMMQGLELLAYFRNRAPLDDSGMPKDRFSAEMPDATLATLKIQPSEPRDSAVYFCASGLVLGQGVPEQFFGPGTRLTVL.

This clone occurred a few times. The rearrangement uses TRBV7-9 and TRBJ1-2; tentative D call: TRBD1 (6 bases). This CDR3 comprises 14 residues. V was trimmed by 5 bases and J by 6 bases, leaving 16 bases between them. Germline V gene sequence: CDR1 SEHNR, CDR2 FQNEAQ (reference sequence). CDR3 residues: CASSVPQGSHGYTF. CDR3 DNA: TGTGCCAGCAGCGTACCACAGGGATCGCATGGCTACACCTTC.

A few counts support this clone. CDR3: CAWSTGLSGNTIYF. For the CDR3, the DNA is TGTGCCTGGAGTACAGGTCTCTCTGGAAACACCATATATTTT. The V gene is TRBV30, the J gene TRBJ1-3; maybe TRBD1 (5 bases). CDR1 and CDR2 (germline): GTSNPN, SVGIG (reference sequence). This CDR3 contains 14 residues. V was trimmed by 2 bases and J by 0 bases, leaving 8 bases between them. The full variable domain, its missing parts supplied by reference TRBV30 and TRBJ1-3, is SQTIHQWPATLVQPVGSPLSLECTVEGTSNPNLYWYRQAAGRGLQLLFYSVGIGQISSEVPQNLSASRPQDRQFILSSKKLLLSDSGFYLCAWSTGLSGNTIYFGEGSWLTVV.

This clone was counted a few times. An end of the junction does not agree with germline; a read error may underlie this. The rearrangement joins TRBV14 to TRBJ2-5; possible D gene TRBD2, 5 bases. The CDR3 has 12 residues. CDR1 is SGHDN, CDR2 FVKESK, per germline. CDR3 sequence (DNA): TGTGCCAGCAGCCAAGATTGGGTAGCGCGGCACTTC. This translates into CASSQDWVARHF.

The J gene is TRBJ2-3, the V gene TRBV29-1; 14 positions match TRBD2. CDR3 length: 18 amino acids. V gave up 2 bases and J gave up 4 bases; unmatched junction bases: 11. Germline V gene lookup returns CDR1 SQVTM and CDR2 ANQGSEA. Written as DNA, the CDR3 is TGCAGCGTTGAAAGATTCGGGACTAGCGGGAGTAGAGCAGATACGCAGTATTTT. As protein: CSVERFGTSGSRADTQYF.